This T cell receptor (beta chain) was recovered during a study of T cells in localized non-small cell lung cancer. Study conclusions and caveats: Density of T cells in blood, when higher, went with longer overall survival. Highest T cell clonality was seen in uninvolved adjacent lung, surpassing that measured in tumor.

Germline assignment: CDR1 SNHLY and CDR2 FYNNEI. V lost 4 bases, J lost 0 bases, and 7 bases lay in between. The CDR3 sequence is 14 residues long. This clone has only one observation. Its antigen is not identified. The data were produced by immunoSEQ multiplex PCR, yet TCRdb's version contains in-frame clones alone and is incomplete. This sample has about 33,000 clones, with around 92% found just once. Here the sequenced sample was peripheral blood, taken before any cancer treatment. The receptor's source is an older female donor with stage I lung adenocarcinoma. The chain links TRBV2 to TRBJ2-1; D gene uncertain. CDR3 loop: CASSVGFSYNEQFF. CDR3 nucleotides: TGTGCCAGCAGTGTGGGTTTCTCCTACAATGAGCAGTTCTTC. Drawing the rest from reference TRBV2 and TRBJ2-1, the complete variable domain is EPEVTQTPSHQVTQMGQEVILRCVPISNHLYFYWYRQILGQKVEFLVSFYNNEISEKSEIFDDQFSVERPDGSNFTLKIRSTKLEDSAMYFCASSVGFSYNEQFFGPGTRLTVL.